These 24 T cell receptor beta chains were sequenced from one sample in a study of blood T cell repertoires in COVID-19. TCRdb's copy holds only in-frame clones and misses some; the assay was immunoSEQ multiplex PCR. In the table there are approximately 270,000 clones, approximately 90% of which are singletons. The specimen was peripheral blood. The source is a woman aged 25 to 45 with COVID-19, enrolled during active disease.

V is TRBV7-2 and J is TRBJ2-1, with D unresolved. The germline V gene encodes CDR1 SGHTA and CDR2 FQGNSA. V lost 5 bases to trimming and J lost 16 bases, with 21 bases between them. The CDR3 runs to 13 residues. The CDR3 bases are TGTGCCAGCAGCATTCCCCCTTCGCTAGTATCATTCTTC. It encodes CASSIPPSLVSFF.

The V gene is TRBV5-8, the J gene TRBJ1-1; weak D call: TRBD1 (5 bases). The ends were cut back, 10 bases at V and 7 bases at J, with 14 bases in the middle. From germline, CDR1 is SGHTS and CDR2 YDEGEE. This CDR3 region has 11 residues. The CDR3: CAGAGWVEAFF. Written as DNA, the CDR3 is TGTGCCGGGGCCGGTTGGGTTGAAGCTTTCTTT.

The chain employs TRBV4-3 and TRBJ1-1; D is undetermined. The length of the CDR3 is 15 residues. V was clipped by 1 base and J by 0 bases, with 9 bases between them. Germline V gene sequence: CDR1 LGHNA, CDR2 YSLEER. CDR3 DNA sequence: TGCGCCAGCAGCCAAGTGACGGAGATGAACACTGAAGCTTTCTTT. This encodes CASSQVTEMNTEAFF.

The chain recombines TRBV6-5 with TRBJ1-1; D may be TRBD1 (6 bases). Trimming stripped 6 bases from V and 7 bases from J, with 15 bases between. CDR1 and CDR2 (germline): MNHEY, SVGAGI. The CDR3 is made up of 13 amino acids. As DNA, the CDR3 is TGTGCCAGCAGGCTACAGGGAGTCTTTGAAGCTTTCTTT. Its translation is CASRLQGVFEAFF.

V usage is TRBV27 and J usage is TRBJ2-3; the match to TRBD1 covers 10 bases. Losses at the gene ends were 5 bases for V and 6 bases for J; bases not matched to a gene: 11. The CDR3 sequence is 16 residues long. Germline-derived CDR1 and CDR2 are MNHEY and SMNVEV (reference sequence). The CDR3 DNA sequence: TGTGCCAGCAGTCCGACTGCCGGGACAGGGGCGGATACGCAGTATTTT. Translation: CASSPTAGTGADTQYF.

CDR3 sequence (DNA): TGTGCCAGCAGCTTAGGGGGACAGGCCTCCTTGGAGACCCAGTACTTC. Amino acids: CASSLGGQASLETQYF. The chain employs TRBV7-9 and TRBJ2-5, with TRBD1 matching 8 bases. With V trimmed by 1 base and J by 5 bases, 9 bases remained unmatched. The CDR3 totals 16 residues. Germline CDR1 is SEHNR and CDR2 is FQNEAQ (reference sequence).

This clone appeared a single time. The chain employs TRBV29-1 and TRBJ2-7; 7 nucleotides line up with TRBD1. The CDR3 length is 14 residues. The V segment lost 0 bases and the J segment 3 bases; nucleotides outside the gene matches: 5. The V gene's germline CDR1 is SQVTM and CDR2 ANQGSEA. The CDR3 DNA reads as TGCAGCGTTGAAGACCGGACAGGAAACTACGAGCAGTACTTC. Amino acid sequence: CSVEDRTGNYEQYF.

The J gene is TRBJ2-3, the V gene TRBV13, with 13 positions matching TRBD2. CDR3 size: 18 residues. Germline-derived CDR1 and CDR2 are PRHDT and FYEKMQ (reference sequence). J gave up 4 bases and V 4 bases, and 11 bases lay outside the gene matches. The DNA of the CDR3 is TGTGCCAGCAGCTCCAGACTAGCGGGGGGCCAGAACTCAGATACGCAGTATTTT. It yields the protein CASSSRLAGGQNSDTQYF.

The CDR3 region is CAIREAGQGGDEQFF. The CDR3 DNA follows: TGTGCCATCAGGGAGGCGGGACAGGGGGGCGATGAGCAGTTCTTC. The chain combines TRBV10-3 with TRBJ2-1; 11 nucleotides align to TRBD1. The CDR3 covers 15 residues. Germline trimming cut 6 bases from V and 8 bases from J; bases unmatched to any gene: 9. The germline V gene has CDR1 ENHRY and CDR2 SYGVKD.

This CDR3 is CASSHAGDWNQPQHF. CDR3 sequence (DNA): TGTGCCAGCAGCCACGCGGGGGATTGGAATCAGCCCCAGCATTTT. The chain carries TRBV7-9 and TRBJ1-5, with D perhaps TRBD1 (5 bases). Germline V CDR1 and CDR2: SEHNR, FQNEAQ (reference sequence). This CDR3 comprises 15 residues. The V end was cut by 5 bases, the J end by 4 bases, with 15 bases between.

This chain links TRBV28 with TRBJ1-6, with unresolved D. Per germline, CDR1 MDHEN and CDR2 SYDVKM. Trimming removed 4 bases from V and 5 bases from J, with 9 bases in between. The CDR3 is 14 residues long. The CDR3 DNA sequence: TGTGCCAGCAGTTCGGGAGCCAATAATTCACCCCTCCACTTT. Encoded protein: CASSSGANNSPLHF.

This clone was detected only once. The V and J genes are TRBV10-3 and TRBJ2-1, with a tentative D call TRBD1 (5 bases). Germline CDR1 reads ENHRY; CDR2 reads SYGVKD. The CDR3 runs to 13 residues. Trimming stripped 6 bases from V and 2 bases from J, with 8 bases between. CDR3: CAISRVPYNEQFF. The CDR3 DNA is TGTGCCATCAGCAGGGTTCCCTACAATGAGCAGTTCTTC.

At least ten counts were recorded for this clone. The chain links TRBV10-1 to TRBJ2-3; 7 bases match TRBD1. Germline loops: CDR1 WNHNN, CDR2 SYGVQD (reference sequence). This CDR3 region has 13 residues. V trimming: 6 bases; J trimming: 7 bases; junction bases outside the gene matches: 7. The CDR3 here is CASSRDRENTQYF. DNA of the CDR3: TGCGCCAGCAGCCGCGACAGGGAGAATACGCAGTATTTT.

The chain uses TRBV5-8 and TRBJ1-1, with a tentative D call TRBD1 (6 bases). Germline CDR1 SGHTS, CDR2 YDEGEE. The CDR3 consists of 13 residues. Trimming took 3 bases from V and 1 from J, leaving 7 bases between them. CDR3 DNA sequence: TGTGCCAGCAGCTCGGGACAGAACACTGAAGCTTTCTTT. Its protein is CASSSGQNTEAFF.

A single count supports this clone. This CDR3 is CASSLPGAGQKLSGYTF. The CDR3 DNA is TGTGCCAGCAGTTTGCCTGGAGCGGGTCAGAAGTTGTCTGGCTACACCTTC. V gene TRBV28 combines with J gene TRBJ1-2, with D unresolved. Trimming shortened V by 3 bases and J by 7 bases, and 24 bases separated the two germline ends. The CDR3 length is 17 residues. Germline V gene lookup returns CDR1 MDHEN and CDR2 SYDVKM.

The rearrangement uses TRBV27 and TRBJ2-1; D gene ambiguous. Germline V CDR1 and CDR2: MNHEY, SMNVEV (reference sequence). The CDR3 extends over 14 amino acids. V shed 2 bases and J shed 7 bases, with 12 bases lying between them. CDR3 coding DNA: TGTGCCAGCAGTTTAGGCTTCGCTAGGAATGAGCAGTTCTTC. It yields the protein CASSLGFARNEQFF.

This chain links TRBV11-3 with TRBJ2-7; D might be TRBD2 (6 bases). V lost 3 bases, J lost 4 bases, and 7 bases lay in between. CDR1 SGHNT and CDR2 YENEEA come from the germline V gene. The CDR3 covers 12 residues. The CDR3 loop is CASSFGTYEQYV. The CDR3 coding sequence is TGTGCCAGCAGCTTTGGGACTTACGAGCAGTACGTC.

The chain uses TRBV3-1 (or the pseudogene TRBV3-2) and TRBJ2-5; weak D call: TRBD2 (6 bases). Germline V gene data show CDR1 as LGHDT and CDR2 as YNNKEL (reference sequence). Trimming pared 6 bases from V and 2 bases from J, leaving 10 bases between. This CDR3 spans 13 amino acids. Written as DNA, the CDR3 is TGTGCCAGCAGTTGGGGGGTACAAGAGACCCAGTACTTC. This translates into CASSWGVQETQYF.

This clone was seen only once. The chain recombines TRBV9 with TRBJ2-6; the D gene is possibly TRBD2 (6 bases). The germline V and J ends were trimmed by 0 bases and 0 bases, with 13 bases remaining between them. The length of the CDR3 is 18 residues. Germline CDR1 and CDR2: SGDLS and YYNGEE. CDR3 DNA: TGTGCCAGCAGCGTAGAGATAGCGGTGGACTCTGGGGCCAACGTCCTGACTTTC. Encoded protein: CASSVEIAVDSGANVLTF.

CDR3 protein: CASSYPPNEAQPQHF. The CDR3 DNA reads as TGTGCCAGCAGTTACCCCCCTAACGAGGCTCAGCCCCAGCATTTT. The J gene is TRBJ1-5, the V gene TRBV6-6; D call uncertain. Germline CDR1 and CDR2: MNHNY and SVGAGI (reference sequence). The CDR3 has 15 amino acids. Trimming removed 2 bases at V and 6 bases at J, with 14 bases between.

The chain couples TRBV5-6 to TRBJ2-7; 7 bases are shared with TRBD1. The CDR3 is made up of 15 amino acids. Germline CDR1 reads SGHDT; CDR2 reads YYEEEE. V gave up 4 bases and J gave up 0 bases; unmatched junction bases: 7. The CDR3, as DNA: TGTGCCAGCAGCCATGGACAGGCTCCCTCCTACGAGCAGTACGTC. This gives the protein CASSHGQAPSYEQYV.

In nucleotides, the CDR3 is TGTGCCACCAGCAAACGTCACAGGGAGTATGGAAACACCATATATTTT. Protein sequence: CATSKRHREYGNTIYF. The V call is TRBV15, the J call TRBJ1-3; tentative D call: TRBD1 (6 bases). V was cut by 4 bases and J by 3 bases, with 16 bases left in between. The CDR3 extends over 16 amino acids. The germline CDR1 and CDR2 sequences are LNHNV and YYDKDF (reference sequence).

J is TRBJ2-3 and V is TRBV19; D is uncertain. Germline CDR1 is LNHDA and CDR2 is SQIVND (reference sequence). The CDR3 sequence is 12 residues long. Trimming shortened V by 5 bases and J by 0 bases, and 3 bases separated the two germline ends. The CDR3: CASSQSTDTQYF. Written as DNA, the CDR3 is TGTGCCAGTAGTCAAAGCACAGATACGCAGTATTTT.

The V gene is TRBV7-9, the J gene TRBJ2-5; no clear D gene. Trimming removed 1 base from V and 4 bases from J, with 7 bases in between. There are 13 residues in the CDR3. The germline V gene has CDR1 SEHNR and CDR2 FQNEAQ (reference sequence). Here the CDR3 reads CASSLGFRETQYF. CDR3 nucleotides: TGTGCCAGCAGCTTAGGTTTCAGAGAGACCCAGTACTTC.